The entry that follows covers one T cell receptor (beta chain) sequence. This CDR3 is 14 amino acids long. Germline CDR1 reads MNHEY; CDR2 reads SMNVEV (reference sequence). The ends were cut back, 7 bases at V and 3 bases at J, with 10 bases in the middle. This record comes from a study of blood T cell repertoires in COVID-19. Overall study context: Material from acute and convalescent COVID-19 was sourced from the United States, Italy and Spain. Sample material is recorded as cDNA or gDNA derived from T cells, B-cell-depleted T cells, or PBMCs.

Sequenced by immunoSEQ multiplex PCR; TCRdb stores in-frame clones only, minus some. The table records 15,000 to 20,000 clones, approximately 80% of them present only once. The source material was peripheral blood. V and J are TRBV27 and TRBJ1-6; D not resolved. This sequence was found in a man in his 70s with COVID-19, enrolled during active disease. CDR3 residues: CASTKLIYNSPLHF. The CDR3 DNA is TGTGCCAGCACCAAACTGATCTATAATTCACCCCTCCACTTT.